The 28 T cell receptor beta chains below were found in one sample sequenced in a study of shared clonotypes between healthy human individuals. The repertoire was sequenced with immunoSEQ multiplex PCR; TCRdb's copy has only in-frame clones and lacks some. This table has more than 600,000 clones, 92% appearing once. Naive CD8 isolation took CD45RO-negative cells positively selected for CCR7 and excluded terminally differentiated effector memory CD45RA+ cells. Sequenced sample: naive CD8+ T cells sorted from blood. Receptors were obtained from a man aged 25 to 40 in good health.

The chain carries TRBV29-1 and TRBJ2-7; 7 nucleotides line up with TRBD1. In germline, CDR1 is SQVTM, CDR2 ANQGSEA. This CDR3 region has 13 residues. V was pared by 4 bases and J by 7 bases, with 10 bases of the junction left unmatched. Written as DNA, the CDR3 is TGCAGCGTTGCGCGACAGGGCAGAACGGAGCAGTACTTC. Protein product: CSVARQGRTEQYF.

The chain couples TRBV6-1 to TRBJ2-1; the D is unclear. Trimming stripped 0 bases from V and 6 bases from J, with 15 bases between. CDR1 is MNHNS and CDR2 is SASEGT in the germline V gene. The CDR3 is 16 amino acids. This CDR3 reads CASSEAVPTASNEQFF. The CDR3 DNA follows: TGTGCCAGCAGTGAAGCAGTCCCCACGGCCTCCAATGAGCAGTTCTTC.

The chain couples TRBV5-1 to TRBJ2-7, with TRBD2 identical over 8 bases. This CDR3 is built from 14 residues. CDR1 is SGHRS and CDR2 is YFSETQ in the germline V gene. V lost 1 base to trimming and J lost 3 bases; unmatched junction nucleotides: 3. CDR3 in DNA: TGCGCCAGCAGCTTGACTAGCGGATTCTACGAGCAGTACTTC. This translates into CASSLTSGFYEQYF.

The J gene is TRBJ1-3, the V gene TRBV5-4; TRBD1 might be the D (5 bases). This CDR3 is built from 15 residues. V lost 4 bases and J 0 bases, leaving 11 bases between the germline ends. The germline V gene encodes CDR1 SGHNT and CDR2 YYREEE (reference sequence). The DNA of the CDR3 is TGTGCCAGCAGCCCAGACAGAAGCTCTGGAAACACCATATATTTT. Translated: CASSPDRSSGNTIYF.

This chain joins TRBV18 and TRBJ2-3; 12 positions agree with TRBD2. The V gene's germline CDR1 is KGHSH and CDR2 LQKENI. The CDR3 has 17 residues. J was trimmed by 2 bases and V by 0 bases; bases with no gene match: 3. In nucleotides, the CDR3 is TGTGCCAGCTCACCACCGTGGACTAGCGGGACCACAGATACGCAGTATTTT. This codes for CASSPPWTSGTTDTQYF. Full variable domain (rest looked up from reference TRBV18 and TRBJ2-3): NAGVMQNPRHLVRRRGQEARLRCSPMKGHSHVYWYRQLPEEGLKFMVYLQKENIIDESGMPKERFSAEFPKEGPSILRIQQVVRGDSAAYFCASSPPWTSGTTDTQYFGPGTRLTVL.

The DNA of the CDR3 is TGTGCCAGCAGCTCCTCGGGTGAAGAGACCCAGTACTTC. This sequence encodes CASSSSGEETQYF. This rearrangement joins TRBV7-8 to TRBJ2-5; D gene ambiguous. The germline V gene encodes CDR1 SGHVS and CDR2 FQNEAQ. Trimming removed 4 bases from V and 3 bases from J, with 9 bases in between. CDR3 length: 13 residues.

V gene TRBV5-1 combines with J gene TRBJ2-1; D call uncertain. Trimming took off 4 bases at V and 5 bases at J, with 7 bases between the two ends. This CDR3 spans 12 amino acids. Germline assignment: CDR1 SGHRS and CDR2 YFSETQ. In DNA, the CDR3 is TGCGCCAGCAGCATGGAGAACAATGAGCAGTTCTTC. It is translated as CASSMENNEQFF.

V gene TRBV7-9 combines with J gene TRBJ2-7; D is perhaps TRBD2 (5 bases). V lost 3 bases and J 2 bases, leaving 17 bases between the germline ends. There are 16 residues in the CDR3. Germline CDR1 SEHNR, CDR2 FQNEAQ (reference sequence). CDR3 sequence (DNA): TGTGCCAGCAGCTTCAATCGGCTGGACTCAACCTACGAGCAGTACTTC. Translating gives CASSFNRLDSTYEQYF.

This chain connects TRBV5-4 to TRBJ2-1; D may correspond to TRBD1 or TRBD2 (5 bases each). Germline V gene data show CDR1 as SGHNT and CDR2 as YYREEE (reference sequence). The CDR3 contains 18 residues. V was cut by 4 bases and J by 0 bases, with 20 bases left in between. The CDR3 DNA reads TGTGCCAGCAGCCTAGTAGGACCGGGACGCCCCTCCTACAATGAGCAGTTCTTC. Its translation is CASSLVGPGRPSYNEQFF.

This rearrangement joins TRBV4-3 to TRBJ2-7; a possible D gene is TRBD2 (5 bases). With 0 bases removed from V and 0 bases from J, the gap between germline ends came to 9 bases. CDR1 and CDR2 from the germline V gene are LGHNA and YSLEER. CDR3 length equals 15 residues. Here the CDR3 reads CASSQDDTSSYEQYF. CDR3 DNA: TGCGCCAGCAGCCAAGATGATACTAGCTCCTACGAGCAGTACTTC.

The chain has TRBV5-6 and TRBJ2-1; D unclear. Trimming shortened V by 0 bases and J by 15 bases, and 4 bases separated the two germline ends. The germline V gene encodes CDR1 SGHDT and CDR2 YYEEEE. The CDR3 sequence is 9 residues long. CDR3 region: CASSLVSFF. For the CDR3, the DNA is TGTGCCAGCAGCTTGGTGTCGTTCTTC.

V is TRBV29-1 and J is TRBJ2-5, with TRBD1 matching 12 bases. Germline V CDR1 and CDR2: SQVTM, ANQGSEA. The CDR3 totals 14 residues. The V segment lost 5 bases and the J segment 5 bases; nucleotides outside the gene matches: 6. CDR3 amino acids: CSVLGQGARETQYF. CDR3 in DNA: TGCAGCGTTCTGGGACAGGGGGCGCGGGAGACCCAGTACTTC.

The CDR3 DNA reads TGTGCCTGGAGCCCACTAGCGGGAGGGCCCGAGACCCAGTACTTC. Encoded protein: CAWSPLAGGPETQYF. The rearrangement uses TRBV30 and TRBJ2-5; 13 nucleotides align to TRBD2. The germline V gene has CDR1 GTSNPN and CDR2 SVGIG (reference sequence). V lost 3 bases, J lost 5 bases, and 6 bases stayed unmatched. The CDR3 extends over 15 amino acids.

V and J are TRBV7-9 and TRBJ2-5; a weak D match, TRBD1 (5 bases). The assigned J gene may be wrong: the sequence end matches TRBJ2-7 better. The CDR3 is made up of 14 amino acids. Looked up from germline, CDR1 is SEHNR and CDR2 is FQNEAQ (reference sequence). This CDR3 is CASSLQGAPYEQYF. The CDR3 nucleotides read TGTGCCAGCAGCTTACAGGGTGCCCCGTACGAGCAGTACTTC.

The chain's CDR3 is CAISESRGLSGNEQFF. DNA of the CDR3: TGTGCCATCAGTGAGTCGAGAGGACTCAGCGGCAATGAGCAGTTCTTC. This rearrangement joins TRBV10-3 to TRBJ2-1; possible D gene TRBD2, 5 bases. V dropped 0 bases and J dropped 6 bases, with 15 bases sitting between them. CDR1 and CDR2 from the germline V gene are ENHRY and SYGVKD. CDR3 size: 16 residues.

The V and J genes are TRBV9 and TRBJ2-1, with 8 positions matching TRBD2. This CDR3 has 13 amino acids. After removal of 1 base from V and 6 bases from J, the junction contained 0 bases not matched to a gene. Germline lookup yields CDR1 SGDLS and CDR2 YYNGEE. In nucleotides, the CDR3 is TGTGCCAGCAGCGTAAGCGGGAGCAATGAGCAGTTCTTC. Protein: CASSVSGSNEQFF.

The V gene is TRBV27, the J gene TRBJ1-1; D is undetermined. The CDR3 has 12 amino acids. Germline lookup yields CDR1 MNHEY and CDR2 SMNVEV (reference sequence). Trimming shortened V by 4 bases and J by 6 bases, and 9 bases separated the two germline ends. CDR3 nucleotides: TGTGCCAGCAGTTCGCGGACGGCTGAAGCTTTCTTT. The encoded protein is CASSSRTAEAFF.

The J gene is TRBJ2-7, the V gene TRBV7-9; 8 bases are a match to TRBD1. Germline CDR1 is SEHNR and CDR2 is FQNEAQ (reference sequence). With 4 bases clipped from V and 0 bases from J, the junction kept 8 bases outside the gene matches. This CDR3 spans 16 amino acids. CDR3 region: CASSYTGTGRSYEQYF. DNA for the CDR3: TGTGCCAGCAGCTACACCGGGACAGGTCGCTCCTACGAGCAGTACTTC.

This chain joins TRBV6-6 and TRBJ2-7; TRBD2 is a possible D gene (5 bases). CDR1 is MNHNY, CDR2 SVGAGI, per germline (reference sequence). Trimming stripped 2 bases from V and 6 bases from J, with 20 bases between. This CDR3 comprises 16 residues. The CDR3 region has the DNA TGTGCCAGCAGTTACAAGGTCCCGGATTATGAGGGCGAGCAGTACTTC. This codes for CASSYKVPDYEGEQYF.

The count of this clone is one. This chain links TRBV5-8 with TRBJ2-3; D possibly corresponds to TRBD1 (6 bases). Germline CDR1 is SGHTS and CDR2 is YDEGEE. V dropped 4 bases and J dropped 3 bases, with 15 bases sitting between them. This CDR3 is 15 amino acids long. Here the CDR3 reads CASSPLGAITDTQYF. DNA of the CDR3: TGTGCCAGCAGCCCCTTGGGGGCGATAACAGATACGCAGTATTTT. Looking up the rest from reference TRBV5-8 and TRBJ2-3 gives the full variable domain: EAGVTQSPTHLIKTRGQQATLRCSPISGHTSVYWYQQALGLGLQFLLWYDEGEERNRGNFPPRFSGRQFPNYSSELNVNALELEDSALYLCASSPLGAITDTQYFGPGTRLTVL.

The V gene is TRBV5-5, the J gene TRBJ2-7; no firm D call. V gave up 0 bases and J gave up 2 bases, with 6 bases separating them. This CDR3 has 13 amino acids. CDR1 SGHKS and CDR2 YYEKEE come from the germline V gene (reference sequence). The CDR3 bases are TGTGCCAGCAGCTTGGCCACCGCCTACGAGCAGTACTTC. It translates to CASSLATAYEQYF.

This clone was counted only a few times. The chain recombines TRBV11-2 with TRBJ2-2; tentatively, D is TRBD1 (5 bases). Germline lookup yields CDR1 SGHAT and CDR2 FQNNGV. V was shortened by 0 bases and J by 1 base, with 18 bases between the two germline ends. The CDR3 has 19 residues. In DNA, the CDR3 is TGTGCCAGCAGCTTAGACTTCCTAGGGGCAGACTTGAACACCGGGGAGCTGTTTTTT. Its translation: CASSLDFLGADLNTGELFF. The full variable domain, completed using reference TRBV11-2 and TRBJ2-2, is EAGVAQSPRYKIIEKRQSVAFWCNPISGHATLYWYQQILGQGPKLLIQFQNNGVVDDSQLPKDRFSAERLKGVDSTLKIQPAKLEDSAVYLCASSLDFLGADLNTGELFFGEGSRLTVL.

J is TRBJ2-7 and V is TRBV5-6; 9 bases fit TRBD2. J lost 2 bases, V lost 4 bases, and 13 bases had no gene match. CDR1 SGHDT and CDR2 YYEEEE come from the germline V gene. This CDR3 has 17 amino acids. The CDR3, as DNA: TGTGCCAGCAGCCCCCCCGTACAGCGGGAGGTCACCTACGAGCAGTACTTC. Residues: CASSPPVQREVTYEQYF.

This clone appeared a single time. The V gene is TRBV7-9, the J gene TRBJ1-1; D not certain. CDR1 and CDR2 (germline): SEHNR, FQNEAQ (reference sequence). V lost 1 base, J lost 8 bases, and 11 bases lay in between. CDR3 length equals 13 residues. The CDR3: CASSLGAREEAFF. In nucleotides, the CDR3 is TGTGCCAGCAGCTTAGGAGCAAGGGAAGAAGCTTTCTTT.

CDR3 protein: CASSEGPAAGAETNYGYTF. CDR3 in DNA: TGTGCCAGCAGTGAAGGGCCAGCAGCTGGGGCGGAGACAAACTATGGCTACACCTTC. The chain uses TRBV2 and TRBJ1-2; perhaps TRBD1 as D (5 bases). The germline CDR1 and CDR2 sequences are SNHLY and FYNNEI. The CDR3 runs 19 residues. V lost 1 base to trimming and J lost 2 bases, with 23 bases between them.

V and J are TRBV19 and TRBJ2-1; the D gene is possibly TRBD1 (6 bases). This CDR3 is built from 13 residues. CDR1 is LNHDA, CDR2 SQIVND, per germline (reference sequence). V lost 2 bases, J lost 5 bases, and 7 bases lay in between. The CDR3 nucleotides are TGTGCCAGTAGTATATACAGGGACAATGAGCAGTTCTTC. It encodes CASSIYRDNEQFF.

The CDR3 here is CASSIIQGADTQYF. In DNA form, the CDR3 reads TGTGCCAGTAGTATCATACAGGGGGCAGATACGCAGTATTTT. J is TRBJ2-3 and V is TRBV19; 8 positions match TRBD1. CDR3 size: 14 residues. Germline values: CDR1 LNHDA, CDR2 SQIVND (reference sequence). The trim removed 3 bases at V and 4 bases at J, leaving 3 bases unmatched.

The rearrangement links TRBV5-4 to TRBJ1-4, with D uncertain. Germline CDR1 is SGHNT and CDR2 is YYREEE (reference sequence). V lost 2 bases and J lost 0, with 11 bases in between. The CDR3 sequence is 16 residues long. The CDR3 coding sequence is TGTGCCAGCAGCTTCTTTACAAGTGCAACTAATGAAAAACTGTTTTTT. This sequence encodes CASSFFTSATNEKLFF. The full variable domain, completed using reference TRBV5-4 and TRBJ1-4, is ETGVTQSPTHLIKTRGQQVTLRCSSQSGHNTVSWYQQALGQGPQFIFQYYREEENGRGNFPPRFSGLQFPNYSSELNVNALELDDSALYLCASSFFTSATNEKLFFGSGTQLSVL.